This T cell receptor (beta chain) was found in a study of blood T cell repertoires in COVID-19. Whole-study context: Acute and convalescent COVID-19 specimens originated in the United States, Italy and Spain.

Using immunoSEQ multiplex PCR, the repertoire was profiled, and TCRdb retains in-frame clones only, with some absent. The sample consists of around 31,000 clones, over 75% of them appearing once. Trimming took 7 bases from V and 5 from J; bases not matched to a gene: 11. The germline V gene encodes CDR1 SGHAT and CDR2 FQNNGV. The CDR3 runs 17 residues. This chain links TRBV11-2 with TRBJ1-6; 10 bases match TRBD1. The sample was peripheral blood. The receptor comes from a man aged 55 to 70 with acute or convalescent COVID-19. The CDR3 DNA reads TGTGCCAGCACCCTTACGACAGGGGGCATAGATAATTCACCCCTCCACTTT. Protein product: CASTLTTGGIDNSPLHF.